Sequencing of this TCR beta chain was carried out in a study of CD8 T cells in ankylosing spondylitis. Study outcomes and limitations: It appeared that ankylosing spondylitis blood was characterized by a TCR beta motif of seven or eight highly homologous variants. Earlier literature documents some of the motif variants in reactive arthritis synovial fluid and blood.

This CDR3 has 13 residues. Germline CDR1 is SEHNR and CDR2 is FQNEAQ (reference sequence). Trimming shortened V by 4 bases and J by 10 bases, and 14 bases separated the two germline ends. This clonotype occurred many times. Its target is not known. By quantitative 5'-RACE with molecular barcodes, the TCR beta libraries were made. MiXCR was run by TCRdb on the 5' RACE reads, yielding one entry per CDR3 protein. The data hold around 300,000 distinct CDR3 sequences, with less than 25% observed a single time. The sample was blood, either unsorted or a sorted T cell fraction (not recorded which). J is TRBJ2-1 and V is TRBV7-9, with D hard to call. This TCR came from a female donor with ankylosing spondylitis or in good health (not recorded which). In DNA, the CDR3 is TGTGCCAGCAGCTCCGCCGGAGTAGTAGAGCAGTTCTTC. It yields the protein CASSSAGVVEQFF.